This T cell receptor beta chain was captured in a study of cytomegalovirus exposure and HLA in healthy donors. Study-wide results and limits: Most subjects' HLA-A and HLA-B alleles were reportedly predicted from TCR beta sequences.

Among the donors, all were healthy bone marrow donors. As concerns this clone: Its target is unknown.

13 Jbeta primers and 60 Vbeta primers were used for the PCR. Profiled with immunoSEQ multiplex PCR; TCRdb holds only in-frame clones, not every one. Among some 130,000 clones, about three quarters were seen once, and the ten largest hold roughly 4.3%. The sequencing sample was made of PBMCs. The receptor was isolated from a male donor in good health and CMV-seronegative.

CDR3 residues: CASSLEGRHHTDTQYF. CDR3 DNA sequence: TGTGCCAGCAGTTTGGAGGGGAGACACCACACAGATACGCAGTATTTT. The chain uses TRBV27 and TRBJ2-3, with a tentative D call TRBD2 (6 bases). This CDR3 has 16 amino acids. Germline values: CDR1 MNHEY, CDR2 SMNVEV (reference sequence). Trimming removed 3 bases from V and 2 bases from J, with 15 bases in between.